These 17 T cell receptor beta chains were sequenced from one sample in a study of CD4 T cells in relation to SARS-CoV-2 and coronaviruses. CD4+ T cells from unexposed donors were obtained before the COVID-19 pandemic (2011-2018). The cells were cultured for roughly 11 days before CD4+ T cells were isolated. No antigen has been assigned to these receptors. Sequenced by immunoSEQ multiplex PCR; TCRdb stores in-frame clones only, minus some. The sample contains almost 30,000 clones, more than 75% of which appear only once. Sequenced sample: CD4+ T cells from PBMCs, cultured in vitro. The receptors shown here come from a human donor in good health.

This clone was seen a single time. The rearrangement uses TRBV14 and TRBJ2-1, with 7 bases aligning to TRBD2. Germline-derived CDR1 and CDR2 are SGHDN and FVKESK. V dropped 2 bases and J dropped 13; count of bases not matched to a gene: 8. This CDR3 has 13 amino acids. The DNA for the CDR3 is TGTGCCAGCAGCCAATGGCTAAGCGGGAAACAGTTCTTC. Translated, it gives CASSQWLSGKQFF.

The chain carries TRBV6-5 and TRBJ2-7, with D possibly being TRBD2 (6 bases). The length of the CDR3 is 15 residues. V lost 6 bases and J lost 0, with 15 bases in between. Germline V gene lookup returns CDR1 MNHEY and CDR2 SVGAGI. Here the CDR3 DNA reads TGTGCCAGCAGGGGAGGTGCGGGCAGCTCCTACGAGCAGTACTTC. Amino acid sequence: CASRGGAGSSYEQYF.

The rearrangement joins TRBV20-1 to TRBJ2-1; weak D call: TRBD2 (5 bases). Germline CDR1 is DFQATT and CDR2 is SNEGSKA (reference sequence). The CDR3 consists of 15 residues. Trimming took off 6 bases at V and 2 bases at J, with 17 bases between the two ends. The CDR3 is CSASGGRGPYNEQFF. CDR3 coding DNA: TGCAGTGCCAGTGGTGGGAGAGGCCCCTACAATGAGCAGTTCTTC.

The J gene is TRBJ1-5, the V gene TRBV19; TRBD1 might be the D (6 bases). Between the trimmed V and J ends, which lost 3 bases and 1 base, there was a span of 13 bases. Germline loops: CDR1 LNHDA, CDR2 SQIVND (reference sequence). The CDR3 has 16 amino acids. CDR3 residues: CASSIGPGHSNQPQHF. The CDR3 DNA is TGTGCCAGTAGTATCGGCCCGGGACACAGCAATCAGCCCCAGCATTTT. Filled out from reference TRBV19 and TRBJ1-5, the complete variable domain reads DGGITQSPKYLFRKEGQNVTLSCEQNLNHDAMYWYRQDPGQGLRLIYYSQIVNDFQKGDIAEGYSVSREKKESFPLTVTSAQKNPTAFYLCASSIGPGHSNQPQHFGDGTRLSIL.

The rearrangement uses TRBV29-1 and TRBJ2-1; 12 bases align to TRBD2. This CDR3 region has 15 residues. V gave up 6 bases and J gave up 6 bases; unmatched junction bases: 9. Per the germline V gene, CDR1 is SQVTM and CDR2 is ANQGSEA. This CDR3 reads CSVDRASGGGNEQFF. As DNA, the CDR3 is TGCAGCGTCGACCGTGCTAGCGGGGGGGGCAATGAGCAGTTCTTC.

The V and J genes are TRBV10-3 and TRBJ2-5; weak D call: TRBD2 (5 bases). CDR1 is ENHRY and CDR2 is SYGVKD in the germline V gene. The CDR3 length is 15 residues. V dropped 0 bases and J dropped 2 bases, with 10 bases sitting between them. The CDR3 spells CAISESTGRQETQYF. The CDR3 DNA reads TGTGCCATCAGTGAGTCGACGGGGAGACAAGAGACCCAGTACTTC.

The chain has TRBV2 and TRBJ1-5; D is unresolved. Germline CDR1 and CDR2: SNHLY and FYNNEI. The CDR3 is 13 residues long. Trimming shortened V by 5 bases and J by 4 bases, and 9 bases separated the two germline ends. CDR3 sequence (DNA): TGTGCCAGCAGTCCCGAGAGTAATCAGCCCCAGCATTTT. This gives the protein CASSPESNQPQHF. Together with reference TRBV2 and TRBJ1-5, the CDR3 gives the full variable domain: EPEVTQTPSHQVTQMGQEVILRCVPISNHLYFYWYRQILGQKVEFLVSFYNNEISEKSEIFDDQFSVERPDGSNFTLKIRSTKLEDSAMYFCASSPESNQPQHFGDGTRLSIL.

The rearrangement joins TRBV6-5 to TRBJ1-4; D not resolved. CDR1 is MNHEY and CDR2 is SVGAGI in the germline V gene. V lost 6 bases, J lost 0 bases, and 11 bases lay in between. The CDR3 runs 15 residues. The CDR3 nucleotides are TGTGCCAGCAGCTCTTTGGGAGCAACTAATGAAAAACTGTTTTTT. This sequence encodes CASSSLGATNEKLFF.

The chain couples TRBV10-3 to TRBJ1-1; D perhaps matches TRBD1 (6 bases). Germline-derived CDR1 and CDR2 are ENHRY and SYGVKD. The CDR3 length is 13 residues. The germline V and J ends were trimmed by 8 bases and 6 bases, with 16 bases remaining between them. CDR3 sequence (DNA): TGTGCCATCGCAACCAGGGGTAGCGCTGAAGCTTTCTTT. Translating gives CAIATRGSAEAFF.

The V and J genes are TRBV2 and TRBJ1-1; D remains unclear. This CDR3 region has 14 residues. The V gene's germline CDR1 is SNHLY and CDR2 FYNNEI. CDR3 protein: CSNRARFMNTEAFF. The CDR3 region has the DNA TGTTCCAACCGGGCCCGGTTCATGAACACTGAAGCTTTCTTT.

The CDR3 DNA is TGCGCCAGCAGCCAAGCCTGGGGGGAGGCCCCCACCGGGGAGCTGTTTTTT. As protein: CASSQAWGEAPTGELFF. This chain connects TRBV4-1 to TRBJ2-2, with a possible D match to TRBD2 (6 bases). The germline CDR1 and CDR2 sequences are MGHRA and YSYEKL. This CDR3 is 17 amino acids long. The V gene lost 1 base and the J gene lost 4 bases, with 16 bases spanning the gap.

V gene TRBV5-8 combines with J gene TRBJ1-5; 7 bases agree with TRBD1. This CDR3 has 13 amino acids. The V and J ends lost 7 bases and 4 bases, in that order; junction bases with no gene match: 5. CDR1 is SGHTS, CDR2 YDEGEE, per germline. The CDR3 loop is CASDDRVNQPQHF. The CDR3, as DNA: TGTGCCAGCGACGACAGGGTAAATCAGCCCCAGCATTTT.

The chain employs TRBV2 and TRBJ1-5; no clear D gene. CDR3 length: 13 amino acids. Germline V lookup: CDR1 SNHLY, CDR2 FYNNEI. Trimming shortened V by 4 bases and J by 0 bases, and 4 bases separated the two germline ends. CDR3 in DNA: TGTGCCAGCAGTGTACATAGCAATCAGCCCCAGCATTTT. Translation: CASSVHSNQPQHF.

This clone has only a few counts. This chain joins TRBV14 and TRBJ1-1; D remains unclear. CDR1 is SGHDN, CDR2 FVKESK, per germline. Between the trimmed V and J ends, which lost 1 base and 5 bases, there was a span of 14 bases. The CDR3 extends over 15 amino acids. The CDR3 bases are TGTGCCAGCAGCCAAGGATCCGGGTTATGGACTGAAGCTTTCTTT. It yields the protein CASSQGSGLWTEAFF.

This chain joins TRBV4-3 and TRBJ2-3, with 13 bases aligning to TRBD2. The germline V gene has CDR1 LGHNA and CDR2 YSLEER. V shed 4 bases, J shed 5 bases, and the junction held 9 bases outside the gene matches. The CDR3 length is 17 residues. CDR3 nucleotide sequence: TGCGCCAGCAGCCTAGCCTTACTAGCGGGGGGGCGAGATACGCAGTATTTT. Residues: CASSLALLAGGRDTQYF.

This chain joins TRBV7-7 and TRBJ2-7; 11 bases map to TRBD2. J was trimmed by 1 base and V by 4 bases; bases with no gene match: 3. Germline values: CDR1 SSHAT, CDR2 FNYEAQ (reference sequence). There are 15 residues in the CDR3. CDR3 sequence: CASSYTSGGSYEQYF. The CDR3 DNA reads TGTGCCAGCAGCTACACTAGCGGGGGATCCTACGAGCAGTACTTC.

The CDR3 region has the DNA TGTGCCAGCAGCCCCCCAGGGCGGCAAGAGACCCAGTACTTC. Its translation is CASSPPGRQETQYF. V is TRBV11-2 and J is TRBJ2-5, with TRBD1 as a possible D gene (5 bases). Germline assignment: CDR1 SGHAT and CDR2 FQNNGV. This CDR3 region has 14 residues. Trimming took off 5 bases at V and 2 bases at J, with 12 bases between the two ends.